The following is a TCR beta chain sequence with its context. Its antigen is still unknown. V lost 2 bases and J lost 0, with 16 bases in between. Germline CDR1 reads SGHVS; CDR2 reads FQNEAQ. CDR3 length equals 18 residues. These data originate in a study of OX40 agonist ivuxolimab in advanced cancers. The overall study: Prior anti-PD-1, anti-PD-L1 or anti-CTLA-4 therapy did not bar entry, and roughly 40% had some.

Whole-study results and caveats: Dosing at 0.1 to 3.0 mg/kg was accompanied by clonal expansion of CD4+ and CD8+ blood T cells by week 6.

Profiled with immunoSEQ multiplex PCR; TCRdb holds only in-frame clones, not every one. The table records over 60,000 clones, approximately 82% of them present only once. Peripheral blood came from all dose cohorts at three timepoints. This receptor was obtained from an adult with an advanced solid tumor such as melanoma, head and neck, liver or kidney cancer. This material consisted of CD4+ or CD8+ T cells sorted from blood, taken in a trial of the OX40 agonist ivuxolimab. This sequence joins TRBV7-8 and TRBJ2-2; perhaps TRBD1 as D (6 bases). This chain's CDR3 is CASSLRTVKASNTGELFF. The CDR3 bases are TGTGCCAGCAGCTTAAGGACAGTAAAAGCCTCGAACACCGGGGAGCTGTTTTTT.